This T cell receptor (beta chain) was sequenced in a study of blood T cell repertoires in COVID-19. This CDR3 is built from 15 residues. CDR1 is SGHRS and CDR2 is YFSETQ in the germline V gene. The V end was cut by 0 bases, the J end by 7 bases, with 14 bases between. Profiled with immunoSEQ multiplex PCR; TCRdb holds only in-frame clones, not every one. The repertoire holds approximately 110,000 clones, roughly 85% seen once, with around a sixth in the top ten. The TCR originated in a woman in her fifties or sixties with acute or convalescent COVID-19. V gene TRBV5-1 combines with J gene TRBJ1-5, with D tentatively TRBD1 (5 bases). The material sequenced was peripheral blood. CDR3 in amino acids: CASSLVPGLGQPQHF. The CDR3 nucleotides are TGCGCCAGCAGCTTGGTCCCAGGGTTGGGACAGCCCCAGCATTTT.